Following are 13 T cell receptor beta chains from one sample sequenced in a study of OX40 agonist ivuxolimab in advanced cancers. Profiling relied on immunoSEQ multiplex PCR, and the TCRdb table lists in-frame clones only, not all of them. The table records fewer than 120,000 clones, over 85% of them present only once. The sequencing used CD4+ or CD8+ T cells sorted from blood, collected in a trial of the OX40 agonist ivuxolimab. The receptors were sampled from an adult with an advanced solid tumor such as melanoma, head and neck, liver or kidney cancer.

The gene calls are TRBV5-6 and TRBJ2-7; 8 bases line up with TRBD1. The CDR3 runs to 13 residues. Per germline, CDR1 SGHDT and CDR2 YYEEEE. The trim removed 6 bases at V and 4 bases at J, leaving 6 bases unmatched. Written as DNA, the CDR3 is TGTGCCAGCACCCCGGACAGGGAGTACGAGCAGTACTTC. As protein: CASTPDREYEQYF.

CDR3 protein: CASSWTATRNEQFF. In DNA, the CDR3 is TGTGCCAGCAGCTGGACGGCCACGAGAAATGAGCAGTTCTTC. V gene TRBV7-9 combines with J gene TRBJ2-1, with D uncertain. CDR1 SEHNR and CDR2 FQNEAQ come from the germline V gene (reference sequence). The CDR3 has 14 residues. With 4 bases removed from V and 7 bases from J, the gap between germline ends came to 14 bases.

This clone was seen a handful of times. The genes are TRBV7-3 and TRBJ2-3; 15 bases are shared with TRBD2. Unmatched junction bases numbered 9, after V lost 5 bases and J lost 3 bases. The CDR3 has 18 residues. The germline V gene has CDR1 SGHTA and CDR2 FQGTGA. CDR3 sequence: CASSLRGTSGRSTDTQYF. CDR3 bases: TGTGCCAGCAGCCTACGGGGGACTAGCGGGAGGAGTACAGATACGCAGTATTTT.

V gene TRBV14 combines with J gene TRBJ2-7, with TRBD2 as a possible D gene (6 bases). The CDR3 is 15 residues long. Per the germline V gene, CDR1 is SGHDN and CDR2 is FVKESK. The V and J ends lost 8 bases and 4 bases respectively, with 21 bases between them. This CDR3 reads CASGIYRDFSYEQYF. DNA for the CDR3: TGTGCCAGCGGTATTTACCGGGACTTCTCATACGAGCAGTACTTC.

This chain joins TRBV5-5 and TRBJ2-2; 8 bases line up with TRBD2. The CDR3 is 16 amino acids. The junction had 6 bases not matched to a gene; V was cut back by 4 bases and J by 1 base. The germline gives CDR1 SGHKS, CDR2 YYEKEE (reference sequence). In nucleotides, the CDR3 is TGTGCCAGCAGCCGGACTAGCTCCCAGAACACCGGGGAGCTGTTTTTT. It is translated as CASSRTSSQNTGELFF. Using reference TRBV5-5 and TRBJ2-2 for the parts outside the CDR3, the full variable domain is DAGVTQSPTHLIKTRGQQVTLRCSPISGHKSVSWYQQVLGQGPQFIFQYYEKEERGRGNFPDRFSARQFPNYSSELNVNALLLGDSALYLCASSRTSSQNTGELFFGEGSRLTVL.

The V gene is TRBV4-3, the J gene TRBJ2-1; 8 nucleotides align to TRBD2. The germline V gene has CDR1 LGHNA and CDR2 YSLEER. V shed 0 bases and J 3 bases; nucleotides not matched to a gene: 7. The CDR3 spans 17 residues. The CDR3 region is CASSQEPRAGVYNEQFF. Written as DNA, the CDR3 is TGCGCCAGCAGCCAAGAACCTCGAGCGGGGGTCTACAATGAGCAGTTCTTC.

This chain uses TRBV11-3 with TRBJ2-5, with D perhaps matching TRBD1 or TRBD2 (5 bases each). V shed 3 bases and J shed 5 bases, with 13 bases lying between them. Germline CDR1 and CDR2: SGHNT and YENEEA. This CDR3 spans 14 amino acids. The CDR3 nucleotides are TGTGCCAGCAGCTTCGGGGCTCGAGGGGAGACCCAGTACTTC. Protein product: CASSFGARGETQYF.

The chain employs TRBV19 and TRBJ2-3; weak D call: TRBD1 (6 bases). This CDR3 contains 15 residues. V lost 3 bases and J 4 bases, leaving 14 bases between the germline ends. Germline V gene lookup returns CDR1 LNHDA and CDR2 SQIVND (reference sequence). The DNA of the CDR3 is TGTGCCAGTAGTATCGGTGGGAGACAGGCAGATACGCAGTATTTT. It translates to CASSIGGRQADTQYF. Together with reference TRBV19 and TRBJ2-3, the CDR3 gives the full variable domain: DGGITQSPKYLFRKEGQNVTLSCEQNLNHDAMYWYRQDPGQGLRLIYYSQIVNDFQKGDIAEGYSVSREKKESFPLTVTSAQKNPTAFYLCASSIGGRQADTQYFGPGTRLTVL.

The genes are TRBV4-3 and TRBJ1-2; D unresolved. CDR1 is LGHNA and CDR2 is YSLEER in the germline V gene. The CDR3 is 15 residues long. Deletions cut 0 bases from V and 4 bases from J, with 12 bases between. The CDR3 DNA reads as TGCGCCAGCAGCCAAGACGGGGTTTCCACCTATGGCTACACCTTC. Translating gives CASSQDGVSTYGYTF.

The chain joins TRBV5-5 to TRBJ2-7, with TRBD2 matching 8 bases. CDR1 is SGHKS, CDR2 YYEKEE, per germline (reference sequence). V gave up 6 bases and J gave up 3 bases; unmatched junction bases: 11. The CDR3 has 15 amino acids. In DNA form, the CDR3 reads TGTGCCAGCACCCCGGGGGGGAGGGGCCTCTACGAGCAGTACTTC. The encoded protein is CASTPGGRGLYEQYF.

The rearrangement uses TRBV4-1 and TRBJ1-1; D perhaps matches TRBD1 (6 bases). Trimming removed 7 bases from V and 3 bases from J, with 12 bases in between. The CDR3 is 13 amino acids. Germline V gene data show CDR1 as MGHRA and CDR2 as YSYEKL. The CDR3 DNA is TGCGCCAGCAAAGGGGACACCTACACTGAAGCTTTCTTT. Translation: CASKGDTYTEAFF.

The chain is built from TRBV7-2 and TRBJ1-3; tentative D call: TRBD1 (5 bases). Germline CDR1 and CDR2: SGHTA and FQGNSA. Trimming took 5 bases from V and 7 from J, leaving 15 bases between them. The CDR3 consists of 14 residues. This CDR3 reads CASSPGGAGNTIYF. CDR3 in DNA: TGTGCCAGCAGCCCGGGAGGGGCCGGGAACACCATATATTTT. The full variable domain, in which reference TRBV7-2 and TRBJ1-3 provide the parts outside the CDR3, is GAGVSQSPSNKVTEKGKDVELRCDPISGHTALYWYRQSLGQGLEFLIYFQGNSAPDKSGLPSDRFSAERTGGSVSTLTIQRTQQEDSAVYLCASSPGGAGNTIYFGEGSWLTVV.

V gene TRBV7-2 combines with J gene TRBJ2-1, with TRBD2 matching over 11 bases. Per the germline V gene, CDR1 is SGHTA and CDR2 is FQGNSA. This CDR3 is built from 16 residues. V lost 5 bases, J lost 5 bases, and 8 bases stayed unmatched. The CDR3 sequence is CASSIRTSGRHNEQFF. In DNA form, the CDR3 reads TGTGCCAGCAGCATCCGGACTAGCGGGCGACACAATGAGCAGTTCTTC. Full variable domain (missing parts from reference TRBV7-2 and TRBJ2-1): GAGVSQSPSNKVTEKGKDVELRCDPISGHTALYWYRQSLGQGLEFLIYFQGNSAPDKSGLPSDRFSAERTGGSVSTLTIQRTQQEDSAVYLCASSIRTSGRHNEQFFGPGTRLTVL.